This note documents a single T cell receptor beta chain sequence. The sample originates from a study of OX40 agonist ivuxolimab in advanced cancers. The method was immunoSEQ multiplex PCR; TCRdb's version includes in-frame clones alone and lacks a portion of them. The table has approximately 39,000 clones, approximately 78% seen once; the top ten hold about 20%. This CDR3 is 16 amino acids long. The rearrangement uses TRBV21-1 and TRBJ1-5; the D call of TRBD1 is as the table states it, not checked on the DNA. TRBV21-1 is a recognized pseudogene. The receptor was derived from an adult with an advanced solid tumor such as melanoma, head and neck, liver or kidney cancer. Sequencing used CD4+ or CD8+ T cells sorted from blood, obtained in a trial of the OX40 agonist ivuxolimab. CDR3 DNA: TGTGCCAGCAACTACGGACAGTTGCATAGCAATCAGCCCCAGCATTTT. Amino acids: CASNYGQLHSNQPQHF.